The 5 T cell receptor beta chains presented below share a single source sample, sequenced in a study of T and B cells in COVID-19 patients. From blood, about 220-500 ng of genomic DNA served as TRB template. Multiplex PCR with BIOMED2 TRB-A/B primer pools amplified TRB rearrangements. TCRdb processed the multiplex PCR reads anew with MiXCR; each CDR3 protein has one entry. Of about 16,000 distinct CDR3 sequences in the sample, 27% are singletons; the top ten hold about 3.1%. The sequenced sample consisted of blood. The receptors were sampled from a human donor who had recovered from COVID-19.

This clonotype appeared a few times. The chain employs TRBV5-5 and TRBJ1-2, with unresolved D. The CDR3 has 11 amino acids. V was pared by 0 bases and J by 8 bases, with 5 bases between. Germline loops: CDR1 SGHKS, CDR2 YYEKEE (reference sequence). CDR3 amino acids: CASSLGEGYTF. CDR3 nucleotide sequence: TGTGCCAGCAGCTTGGGGGAAGGCTACACCTTC.

V gene TRBV28 combines with J gene TRBJ2-2; no firm D call. The CDR3 is 10 amino acids. Germline lookup yields CDR1 MDHEN and CDR2 SYDVKM. V was trimmed by 7 bases and J by 6 bases, leaving 3 bases between them. The DNA of the CDR3 is TGTGCCAGCAAGTCCGGGGAGCTGTTTTTT. Its translation is CASKSGELFF.

The V call is TRBV12-3 or TRBV12-4, the J call TRBJ1-6; TRBD1 might be the D (5 bases). The V gene lost 3 bases and the J gene lost 9 bases, with 9 bases spanning the gap. CDR3 length equals 13 residues. CDR3 sequence reads: CASSLKRGSPLHF. In DNA form, the CDR3 reads TGTGCCAGCAGTTTGAAGAGGGGTTCACCCCTCCACTTT.

The V call is TRBV18, the J call TRBJ2-7; D is possibly TRBD1 (6 bases). V was shortened by 6 bases and J by 6 bases, with 12 bases between the two germline ends. This CDR3 spans 12 amino acids. The germline V gene encodes CDR1 KGHSH and CDR2 LQKENI. DNA of the CDR3: TGTGCCAGCTCTAGGGGACAACCCGAGCAGTACTTC. Protein: CASSRGQPEQYF.

This chain joins TRBV5-1 and TRBJ2-1; 14 nucleotides match TRBD2. V shed 4 bases, J shed 4 bases, and the junction held 7 bases outside the gene matches. Germline CDR1 is SGHRS and CDR2 is YFSETQ. This CDR3 has 17 amino acids. CDR3 sequence (DNA): TGCGCCAGCAGCCAGACTAGCGGGAGGGCCGGTTACAATGAGCAGTTCTTC. Amino acid sequence: CASSQTSGRAGYNEQFF.